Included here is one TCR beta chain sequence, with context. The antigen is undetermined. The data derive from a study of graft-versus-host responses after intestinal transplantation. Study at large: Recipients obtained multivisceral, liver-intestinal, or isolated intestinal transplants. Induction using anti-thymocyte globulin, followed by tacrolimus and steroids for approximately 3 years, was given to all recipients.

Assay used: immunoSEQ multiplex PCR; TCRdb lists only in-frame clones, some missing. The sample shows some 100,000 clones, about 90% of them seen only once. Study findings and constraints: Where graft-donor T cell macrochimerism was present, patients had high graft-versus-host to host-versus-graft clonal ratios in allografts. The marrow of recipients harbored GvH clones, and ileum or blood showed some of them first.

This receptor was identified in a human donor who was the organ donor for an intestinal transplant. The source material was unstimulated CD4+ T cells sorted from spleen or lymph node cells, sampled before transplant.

CDR3: CASRGKAGGQLKDTQYF. CDR3 coding DNA: TGTGCCAGCAGGGGCAAAGCGGGGGGCCAACTAAAAGATACGCAGTATTTT. The genes are TRBV7-2 and TRBJ2-3; TRBD2 agrees at 9 bases. This CDR3 has 17 residues. CDR1 and CDR2 (germline): SGHTA, FQGNSA. The V and J ends lost 6 bases and 5 bases, in that order; junction bases with no gene match: 15.